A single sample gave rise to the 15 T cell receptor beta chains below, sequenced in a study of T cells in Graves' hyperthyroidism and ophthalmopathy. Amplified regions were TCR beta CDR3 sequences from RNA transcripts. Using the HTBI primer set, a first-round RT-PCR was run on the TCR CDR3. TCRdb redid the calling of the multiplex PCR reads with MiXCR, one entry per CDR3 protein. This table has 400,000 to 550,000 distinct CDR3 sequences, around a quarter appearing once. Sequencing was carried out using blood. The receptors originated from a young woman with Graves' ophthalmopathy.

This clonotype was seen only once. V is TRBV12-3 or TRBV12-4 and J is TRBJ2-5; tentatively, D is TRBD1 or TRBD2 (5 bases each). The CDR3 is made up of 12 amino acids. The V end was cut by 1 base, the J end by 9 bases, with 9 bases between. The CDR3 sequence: CASSLELGAQYF. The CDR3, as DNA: TGTGCCAGCAGTTTAGAGTTGGGGGCCCAGTACTTC.

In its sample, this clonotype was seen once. This CDR3 reads CASSFAGTGLREQYF. CDR3 nucleotide sequence: TGTGCCAGCAGTTTCGCCGGGACAGGTTTGAGAGAGCAGTACTTC. The J gene is TRBJ2-7, the V gene TRBV27; 8 nucleotides agree with TRBD1. Losses at the gene ends were 3 bases for V and 7 bases for J; bases not matched to a gene: 11. Germline assignment: CDR1 MNHEY and CDR2 SMNVEV (reference sequence). This CDR3 is built from 15 residues.

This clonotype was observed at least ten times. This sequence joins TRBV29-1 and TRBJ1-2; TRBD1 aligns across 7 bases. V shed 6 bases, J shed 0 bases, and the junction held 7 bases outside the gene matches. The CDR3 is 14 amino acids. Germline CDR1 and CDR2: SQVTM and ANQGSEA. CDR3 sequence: CSVWDRSANYGYTF. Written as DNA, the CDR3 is TGCAGCGTCTGGGACAGATCAGCTAACTATGGCTACACCTTC.

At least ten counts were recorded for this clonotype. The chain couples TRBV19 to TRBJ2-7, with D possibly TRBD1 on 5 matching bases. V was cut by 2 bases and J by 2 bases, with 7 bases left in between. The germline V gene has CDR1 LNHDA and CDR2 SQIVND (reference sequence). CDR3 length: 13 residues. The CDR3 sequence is CASSIQGPYEQYF. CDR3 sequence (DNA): TGTGCCAGTAGTATACAGGGCCCCTACGAGCAGTACTTC.

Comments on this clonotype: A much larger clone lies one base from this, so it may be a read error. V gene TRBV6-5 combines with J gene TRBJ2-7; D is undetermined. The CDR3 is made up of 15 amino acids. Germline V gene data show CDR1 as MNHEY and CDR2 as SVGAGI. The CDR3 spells CASIYSNQNPSEQYF. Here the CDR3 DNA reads TGTGCCAGCATTTACTCGAACCAAAACCCCTCCGAGCAGTACTTC.

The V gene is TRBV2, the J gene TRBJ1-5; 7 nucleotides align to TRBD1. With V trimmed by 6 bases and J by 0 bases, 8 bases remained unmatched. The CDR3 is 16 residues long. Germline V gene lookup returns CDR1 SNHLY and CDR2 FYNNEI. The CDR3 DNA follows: TGTGCCAGCAGGACGTCAGGGGGAATTAGCAATCAGCCCCAGCATTTT. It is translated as CASRTSGGISNQPQHF.

The CDR3 coding sequence is TGCAGCGGGGGAGGCACTGAAGCTTTCTTT. Protein product: CSGGGTEAFF. The chain recombines TRBV29-1 with TRBJ1-1, with no clear D. CDR1 is SQVTM, CDR2 ANQGSEA, per germline. Trimming stripped 7 bases from V and 4 bases from J, with 7 bases between. This CDR3 region has 10 residues.

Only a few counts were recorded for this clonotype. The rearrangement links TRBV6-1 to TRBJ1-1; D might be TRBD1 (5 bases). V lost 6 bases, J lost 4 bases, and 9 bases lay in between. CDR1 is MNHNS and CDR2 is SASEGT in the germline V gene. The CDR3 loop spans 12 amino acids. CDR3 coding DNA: TGTGCCAGCAGAGGGGTATTCACTGAAGCTTTCTTT. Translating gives CASRGVFTEAFF.

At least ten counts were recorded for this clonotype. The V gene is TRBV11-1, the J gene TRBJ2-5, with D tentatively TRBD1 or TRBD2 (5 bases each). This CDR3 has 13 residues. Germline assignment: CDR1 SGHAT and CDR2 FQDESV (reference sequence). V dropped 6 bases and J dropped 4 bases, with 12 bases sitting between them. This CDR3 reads CASSSRGRETQYF. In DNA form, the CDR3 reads TGTGCCAGCAGTTCTAGGGGACGAGAGACCCAGTACTTC.

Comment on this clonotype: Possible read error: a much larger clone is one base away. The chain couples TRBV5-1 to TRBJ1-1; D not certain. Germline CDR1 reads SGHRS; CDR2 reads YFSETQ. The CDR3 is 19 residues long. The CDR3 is CASSLPFSSGGRMNTEACF. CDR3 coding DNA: TGCGCCAGCAGCTTGCCTTTTTCTAGTGGTGGCCGAATGAACACTGAAGCTTGCTTT.

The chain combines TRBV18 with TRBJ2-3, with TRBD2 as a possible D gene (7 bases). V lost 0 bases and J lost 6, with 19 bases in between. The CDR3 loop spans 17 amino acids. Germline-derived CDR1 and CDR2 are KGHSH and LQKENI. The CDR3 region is CASSPPNGGPGMDTQYF. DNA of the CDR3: TGTGCCAGCTCACCACCGAACGGGGGGCCGGGAATGGATACGCAGTATTTT.

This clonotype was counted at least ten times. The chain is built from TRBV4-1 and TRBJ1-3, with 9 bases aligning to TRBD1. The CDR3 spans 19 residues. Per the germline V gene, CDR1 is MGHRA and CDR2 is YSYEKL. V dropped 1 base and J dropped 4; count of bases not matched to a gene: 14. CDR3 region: CASSQASRDRAGFGNTIYF. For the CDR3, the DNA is TGCGCCAGCAGCCAAGCCAGCCGGGACAGGGCCGGATTCGGAAACACCATATATTTT.

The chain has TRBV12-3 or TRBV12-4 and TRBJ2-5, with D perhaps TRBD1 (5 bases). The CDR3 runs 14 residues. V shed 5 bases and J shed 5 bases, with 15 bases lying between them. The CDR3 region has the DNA TGTGCCAGCAGTACTTTAGGGCACAGGGAGACCCAGTACTTC. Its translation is CASSTLGHRETQYF.

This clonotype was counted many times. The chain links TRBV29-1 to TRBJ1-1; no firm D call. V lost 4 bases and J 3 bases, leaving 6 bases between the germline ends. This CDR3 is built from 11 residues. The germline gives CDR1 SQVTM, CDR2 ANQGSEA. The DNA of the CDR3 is TGCAGCGTTGCAGGTTACACTGAAGCTTTCTTT. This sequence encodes CSVAGYTEAFF.

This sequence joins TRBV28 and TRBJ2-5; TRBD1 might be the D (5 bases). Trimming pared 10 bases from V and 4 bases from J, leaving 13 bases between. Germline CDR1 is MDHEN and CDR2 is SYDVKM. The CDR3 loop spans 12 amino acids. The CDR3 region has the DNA TGTGCCATCGGCAGGGTAGCAGAGACCCAGTACTTC. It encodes CAIGRVAETQYF.